The present T cell receptor (beta chain) was sequenced within a study of cytomegalovirus exposure and HLA in healthy donors. Study information: Genetic ancestry analysis placed under 90% of the 400 or so donors that were genotyped in the Caucasian-associated cluster. Whole-study results and caveats: A reported reduction in N-insertions relative to the roughly 700-donor mean was seen in an Asian-associated ancestry cluster in a later analysis.

PCR was performed using 60 Vbeta and 13 Jbeta primers. Data came from immunoSEQ multiplex PCR; TCRdb stores just in-frame clones and leaves some out. The table has around 230,000 clones, roughly 81% seen once. Regarding this clone: Antigen unknown.

Per the germline V gene, CDR1 is GTSNPN and CDR2 is SVGIG (reference sequence). V gave up 2 bases and J gave up 2 bases, with 18 bases separating them. The CDR3 is 16 residues long. This chain links TRBV30 with TRBJ1-1; D not certain. This clonotype originated in a girl aged 2 to 10 in good health and CMV-seronegative. Material: PBMCs. The CDR3 nucleotides are TGTGCCTGGAGTCCTGTAGGAGGAGCTTTTAACACTGAAGCTTTCTTT. Its protein product is CAWSPVGGAFNTEAFF.